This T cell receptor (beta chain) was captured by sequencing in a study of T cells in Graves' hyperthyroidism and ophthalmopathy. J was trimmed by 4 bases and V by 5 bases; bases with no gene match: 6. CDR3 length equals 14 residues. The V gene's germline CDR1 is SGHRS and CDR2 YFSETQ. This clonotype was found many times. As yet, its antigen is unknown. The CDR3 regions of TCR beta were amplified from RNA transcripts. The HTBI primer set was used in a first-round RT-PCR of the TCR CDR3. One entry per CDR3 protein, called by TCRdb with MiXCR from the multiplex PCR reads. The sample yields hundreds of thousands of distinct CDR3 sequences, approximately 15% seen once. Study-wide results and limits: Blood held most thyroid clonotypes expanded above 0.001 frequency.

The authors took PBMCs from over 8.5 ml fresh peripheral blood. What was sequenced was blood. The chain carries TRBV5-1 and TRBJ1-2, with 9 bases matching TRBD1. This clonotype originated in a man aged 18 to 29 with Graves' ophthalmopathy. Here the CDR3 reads CASSNTGGTYGYTF. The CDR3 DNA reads TGCGCCAGCAGTAATACAGGGGGCACCTATGGCTACACCTTC.